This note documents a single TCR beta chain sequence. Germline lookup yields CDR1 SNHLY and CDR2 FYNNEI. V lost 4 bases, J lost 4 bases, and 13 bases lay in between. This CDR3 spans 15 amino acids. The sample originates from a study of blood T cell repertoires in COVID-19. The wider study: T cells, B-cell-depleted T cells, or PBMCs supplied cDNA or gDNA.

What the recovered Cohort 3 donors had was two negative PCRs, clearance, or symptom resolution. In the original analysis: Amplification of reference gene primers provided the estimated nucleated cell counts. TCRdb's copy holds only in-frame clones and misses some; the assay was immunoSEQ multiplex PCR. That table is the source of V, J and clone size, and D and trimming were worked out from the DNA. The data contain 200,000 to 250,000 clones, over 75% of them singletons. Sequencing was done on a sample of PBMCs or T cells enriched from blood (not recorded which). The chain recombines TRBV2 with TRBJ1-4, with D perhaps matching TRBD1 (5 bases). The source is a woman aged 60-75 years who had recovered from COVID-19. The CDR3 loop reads CASSVQGQLNEKLFF. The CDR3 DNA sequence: TGTGCCAGCAGTGTGCAGGGTCAGCTTAATGAAAAACTGTTTTTT.